Reported below is one T cell receptor beta chain. Its antigen is as yet unknown. In germline, CDR1 is SGHVS, CDR2 FNYEAQ. V dropped 5 bases and J dropped 7 bases, with 21 bases sitting between them. The CDR3 runs to 15 residues. This entry is derived from a study of T cell responses to AZD1222 COVID-19 vaccine. Study conclusions and caveats: Unmutated variant regions reportedly attract nearly half of all spike-specific TCRs. The study found vaccine-associated CD4 TCRs spanning spike, dominant at 160-218 and 743-854.

Only in-frame clones appear in the TCRdb table, and some are missing; sequencing was by immunoSEQ multiplex PCR. The table records just over 90,000 clones, 80% to 90% of them present only once. The starting material was peripheral blood, obtained 28 days after the second AZD1222 dose. The clonotype was recovered from an adult who received the AZD1222 COVID-19 vaccine. J is TRBJ2-7 and V is TRBV7-6; D may correspond to TRBD1 or TRBD2 (5 bases each). The DNA of the CDR3 is TGTGCCAGCAGCCTATTACGGGACGGAGATGGAGAGCAGTACTTC. It encodes CASSLLRDGDGEQYF.